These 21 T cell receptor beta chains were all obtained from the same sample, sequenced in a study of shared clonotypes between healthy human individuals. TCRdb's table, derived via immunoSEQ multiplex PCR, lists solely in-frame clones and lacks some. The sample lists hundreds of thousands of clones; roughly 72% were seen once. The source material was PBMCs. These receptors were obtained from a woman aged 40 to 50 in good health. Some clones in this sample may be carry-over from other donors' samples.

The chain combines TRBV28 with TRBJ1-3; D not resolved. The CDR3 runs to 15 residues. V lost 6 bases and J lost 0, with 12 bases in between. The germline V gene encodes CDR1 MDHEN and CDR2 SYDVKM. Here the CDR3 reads CASSRTGPSGNTIYF. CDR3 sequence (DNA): TGTGCCAGCAGCCGGACGGGTCCCTCTGGAAACACCATATATTTT.

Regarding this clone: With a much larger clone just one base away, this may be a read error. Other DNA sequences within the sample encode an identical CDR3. The CDR3 here is CASSDSAGGYEQYF. CDR3 bases: TGTGCCAGCAGTGACTCCGCAGGGGGGTACGAGCAATACTTC. The gene calls are TRBV25-1 and TRBJ2-5; tentatively, D is TRBD1 (7 bases). Germline lookup yields CDR1 MGHDK and CDR2 SYGVNS. Trimming stripped 3 bases from V and 14 bases from J, with 22 bases between. This CDR3 region has 14 residues.

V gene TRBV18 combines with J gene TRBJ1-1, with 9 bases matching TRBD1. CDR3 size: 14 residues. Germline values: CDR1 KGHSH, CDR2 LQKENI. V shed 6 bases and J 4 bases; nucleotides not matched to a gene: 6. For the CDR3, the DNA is TGTGCCAGCTCGTCACAGGGGGCCGGCACTGAAGCTTTCTTT. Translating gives CASSSQGAGTEAFF.

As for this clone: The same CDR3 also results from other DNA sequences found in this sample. In nucleotides, the CDR3 is TGTGCCAGCAGTTTACCAGGTATGAACACTGAAGCTTTCTTT. It is translated as CASSLPGMNTEAFF. V usage is TRBV28 and J usage is TRBJ1-1; D unresolved. Germline V gene lookup returns CDR1 MDHEN and CDR2 SYDVKM. CDR3 length: 14 residues. V was trimmed by 2 bases and J by 0 bases, leaving 7 bases between them.

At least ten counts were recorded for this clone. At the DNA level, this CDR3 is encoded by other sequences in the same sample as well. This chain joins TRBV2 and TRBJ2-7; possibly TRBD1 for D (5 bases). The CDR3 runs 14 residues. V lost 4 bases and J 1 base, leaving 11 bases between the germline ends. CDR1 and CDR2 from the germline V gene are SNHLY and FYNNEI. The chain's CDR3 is CASSGQGGSYEQYF. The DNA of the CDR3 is TGTGCCAGCAGTGGGCAGGGTGGTTCCTACGAGCAGTACTTC.

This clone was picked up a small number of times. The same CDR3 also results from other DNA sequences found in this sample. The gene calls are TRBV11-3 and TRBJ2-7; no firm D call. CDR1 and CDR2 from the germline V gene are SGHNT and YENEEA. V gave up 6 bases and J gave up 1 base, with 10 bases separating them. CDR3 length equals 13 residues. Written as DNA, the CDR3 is TGTGCCAGCAGTTTCAGTGATTCCTACGAGCAGTACTTC. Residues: CASSFSDSYEQYF.

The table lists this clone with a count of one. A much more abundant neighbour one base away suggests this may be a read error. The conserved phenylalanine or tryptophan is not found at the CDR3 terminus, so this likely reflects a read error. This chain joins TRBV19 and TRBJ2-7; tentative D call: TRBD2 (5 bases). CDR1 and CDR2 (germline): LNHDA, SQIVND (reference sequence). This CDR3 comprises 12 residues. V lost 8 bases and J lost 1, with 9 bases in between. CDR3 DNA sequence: TGTGCCAGTCGGGATTATTCCTACGAGCAGTACCTC. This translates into CASRDYSYEQYL.

CDR3 sequence (DNA): TGCGCCAGCAGCTTGACCGGGACTAGCGACAATGAGCAGTTCTTC. Protein product: CASSLTGTSDNEQFF. V is TRBV5-1 and J is TRBJ2-1; 10 bases are a match to TRBD2. Germline loops: CDR1 SGHRS, CDR2 YFSETQ. Germline trimming cut 1 base from V and 5 bases from J; bases unmatched to any gene: 3. This CDR3 spans 15 amino acids.

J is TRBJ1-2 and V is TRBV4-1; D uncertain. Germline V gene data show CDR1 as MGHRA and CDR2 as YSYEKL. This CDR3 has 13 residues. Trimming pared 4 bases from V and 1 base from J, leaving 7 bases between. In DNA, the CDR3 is TGCGCCAGCAGCCCGGGGAATAACTATGGCTACACCTTC. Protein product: CASSPGNNYGYTF.

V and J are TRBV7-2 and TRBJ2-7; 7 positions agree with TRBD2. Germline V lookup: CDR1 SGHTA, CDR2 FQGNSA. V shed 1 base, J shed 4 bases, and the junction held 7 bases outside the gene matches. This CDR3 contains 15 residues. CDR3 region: CASSLEGTMDYEQYF. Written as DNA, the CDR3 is TGTGCCAGCAGCTTAGAGGGGACTATGGATTACGAGCAGTACTTC.

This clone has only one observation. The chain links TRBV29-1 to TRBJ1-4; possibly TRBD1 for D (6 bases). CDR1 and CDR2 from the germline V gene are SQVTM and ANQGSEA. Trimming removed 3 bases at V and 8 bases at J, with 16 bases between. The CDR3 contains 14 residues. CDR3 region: CSVDPGRGGEKLFF. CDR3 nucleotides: TGCAGCGTTGATCCTGGCAGGGGTGGCGAAAAACTGTTTTTT.

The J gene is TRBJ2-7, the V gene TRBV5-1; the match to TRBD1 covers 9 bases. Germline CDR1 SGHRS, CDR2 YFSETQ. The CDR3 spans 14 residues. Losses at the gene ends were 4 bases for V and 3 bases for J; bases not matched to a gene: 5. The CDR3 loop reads CASSGWTGDYEQYF. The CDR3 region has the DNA TGCGCCAGCAGCGGGTGGACAGGGGACTACGAGCAGTACTTC.

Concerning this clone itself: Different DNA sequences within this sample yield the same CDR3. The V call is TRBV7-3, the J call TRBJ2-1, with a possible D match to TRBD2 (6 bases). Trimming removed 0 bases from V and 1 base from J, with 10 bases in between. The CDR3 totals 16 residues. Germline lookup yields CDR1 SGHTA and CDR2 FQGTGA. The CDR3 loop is CASSLTSGTSYNEQFF. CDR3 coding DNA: TGTGCCAGCAGCTTAACGTCCGGGACTTCCTACAATGAGCAGTTCTTC.

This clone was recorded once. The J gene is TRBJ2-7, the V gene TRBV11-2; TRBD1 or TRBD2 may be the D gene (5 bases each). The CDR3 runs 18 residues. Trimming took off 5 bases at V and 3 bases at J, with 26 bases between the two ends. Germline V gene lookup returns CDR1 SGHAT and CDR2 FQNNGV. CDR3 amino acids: CASSPLGVARWALYEQYF. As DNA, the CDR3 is TGTGCCAGCAGCCCCCTGGGGGTAGCGCGGTGGGCCCTCTACGAGCAGTACTTC.

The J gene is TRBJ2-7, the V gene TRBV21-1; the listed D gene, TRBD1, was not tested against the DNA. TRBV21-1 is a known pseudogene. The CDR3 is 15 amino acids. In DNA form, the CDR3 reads TGTGCCAGCAGCAAAGAGAAAGACAGGGCCTACGAGCAGTACTTC. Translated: CASSKEKDRAYEQYF.

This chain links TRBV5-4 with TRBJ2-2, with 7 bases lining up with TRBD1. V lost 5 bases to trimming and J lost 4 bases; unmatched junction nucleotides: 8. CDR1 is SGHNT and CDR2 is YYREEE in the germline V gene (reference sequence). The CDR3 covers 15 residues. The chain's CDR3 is CASRREGAGTGELFF. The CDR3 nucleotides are TGTGCCAGCAGACGAGAGGGGGCGGGCACCGGGGAGCTGTTTTTT.

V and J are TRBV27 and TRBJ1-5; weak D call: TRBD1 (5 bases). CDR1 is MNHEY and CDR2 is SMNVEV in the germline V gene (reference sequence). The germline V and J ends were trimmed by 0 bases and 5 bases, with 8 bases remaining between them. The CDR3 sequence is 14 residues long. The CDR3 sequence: CASSLSQGHQPQHF. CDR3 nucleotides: TGTGCCAGCAGTTTATCCCAGGGTCATCAGCCCCAGCATTTT.

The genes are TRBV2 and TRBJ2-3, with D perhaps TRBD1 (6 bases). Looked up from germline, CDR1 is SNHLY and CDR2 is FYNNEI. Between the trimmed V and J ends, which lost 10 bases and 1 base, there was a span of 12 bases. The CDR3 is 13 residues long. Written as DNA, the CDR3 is TGTGCCACCAGGGGTGCAGGCACAGATACGCAGTATTTT. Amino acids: CATRGAGTDTQYF.

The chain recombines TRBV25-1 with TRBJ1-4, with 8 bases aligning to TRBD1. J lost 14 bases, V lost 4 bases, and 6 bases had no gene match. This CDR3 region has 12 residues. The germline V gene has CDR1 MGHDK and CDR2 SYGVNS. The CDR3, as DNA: TGTGCCAGCAGTGGGGGGACAGGACGCCTGTTTTTT. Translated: CASSGGTGRLFF.

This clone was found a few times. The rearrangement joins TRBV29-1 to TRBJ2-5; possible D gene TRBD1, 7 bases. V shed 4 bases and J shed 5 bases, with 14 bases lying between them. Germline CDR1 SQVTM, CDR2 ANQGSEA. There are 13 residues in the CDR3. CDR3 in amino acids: CSVATGAGETQYF. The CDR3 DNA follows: TGCAGCGTTGCAACAGGGGCGGGGGAGACCCAGTACTTC.

The CDR3 nucleotides are TGTGCCAGCAGTTCGGGACTAGCGGGGACCGGGGAGCTGTTTTTT. It encodes CASSSGLAGTGELFF. The chain carries TRBV27 and TRBJ2-2; 13 bases are shared with TRBD2. The length of the CDR3 is 15 residues. Trimming took 4 bases from V and 5 from J; bases not matched to a gene: 1. Looked up from germline, CDR1 is MNHEY and CDR2 is SMNVEV (reference sequence).